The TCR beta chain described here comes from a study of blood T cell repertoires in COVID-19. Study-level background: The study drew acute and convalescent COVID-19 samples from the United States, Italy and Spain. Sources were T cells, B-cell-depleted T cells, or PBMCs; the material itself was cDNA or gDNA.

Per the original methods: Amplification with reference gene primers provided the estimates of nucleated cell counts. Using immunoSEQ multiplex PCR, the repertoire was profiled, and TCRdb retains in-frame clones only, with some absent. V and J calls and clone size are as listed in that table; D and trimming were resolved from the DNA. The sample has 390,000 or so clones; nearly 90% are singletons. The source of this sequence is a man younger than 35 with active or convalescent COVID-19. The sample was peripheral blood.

CDR3: CAISESPRAGGFF. DNA of the CDR3: TGTGCCATCAGTGAATCCCCACGGGCGGGGGGGTTCTTC. The chain has TRBV10-3 and TRBJ2-1, with TRBD2 matching 8 bases. V lost 3 bases and J lost 15; bases outside the gene matches: 10. The V gene's germline CDR1 is ENHRY and CDR2 SYGVKD. This CDR3 region has 13 residues.